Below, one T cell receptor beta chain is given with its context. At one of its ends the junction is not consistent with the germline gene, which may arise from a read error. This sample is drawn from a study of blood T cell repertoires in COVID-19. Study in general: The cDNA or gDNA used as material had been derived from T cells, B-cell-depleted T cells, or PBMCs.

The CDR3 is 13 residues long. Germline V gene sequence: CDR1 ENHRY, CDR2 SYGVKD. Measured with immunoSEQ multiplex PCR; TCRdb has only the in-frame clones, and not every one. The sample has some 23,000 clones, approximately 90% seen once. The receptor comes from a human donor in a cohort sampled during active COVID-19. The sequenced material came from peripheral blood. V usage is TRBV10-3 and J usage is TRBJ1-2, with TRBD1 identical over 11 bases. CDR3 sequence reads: CAINEGQGGGYTF. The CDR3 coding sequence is TGTGCCATCAATGAGGGACAGGGGGGTGGCTACACCTTC.